Described below is a single TCR beta chain sequence and its context. Assay used: immunoSEQ multiplex PCR; TCRdb lists only in-frame clones, some missing. This repertoire shows 200,000 or so clones, about 88% found once; its top ten account for more than 2.5%. This sample stems from a study of blood T cell repertoires in COVID-19. For the study at large: Some COVID-19 samples were acute and others convalescent; all came from the United States, Italy and Spain. T cells, B-cell-depleted T cells, or PBMCs provided the cDNA or gDNA that served as material.

The specimen sequenced was PBMCs or T cells enriched from blood (not recorded which). The sequence came from a woman aged 25 to 39 who had recovered from COVID-19.

CDR3 DNA sequence: TGTGCCAGCAGTTTCCAGGGGTCTAATGAAAAACTGTTTTTT. Translated, it gives CASSFQGSNEKLFF. The V and J genes are TRBV28 and TRBJ1-4; the D gene is possibly TRBD1 (6 bases). The germline CDR1 and CDR2 sequences are MDHEN and SYDVKM. The CDR3 loop spans 14 amino acids. Trimming pared 3 bases from V and 3 bases from J, leaving 8 bases between.